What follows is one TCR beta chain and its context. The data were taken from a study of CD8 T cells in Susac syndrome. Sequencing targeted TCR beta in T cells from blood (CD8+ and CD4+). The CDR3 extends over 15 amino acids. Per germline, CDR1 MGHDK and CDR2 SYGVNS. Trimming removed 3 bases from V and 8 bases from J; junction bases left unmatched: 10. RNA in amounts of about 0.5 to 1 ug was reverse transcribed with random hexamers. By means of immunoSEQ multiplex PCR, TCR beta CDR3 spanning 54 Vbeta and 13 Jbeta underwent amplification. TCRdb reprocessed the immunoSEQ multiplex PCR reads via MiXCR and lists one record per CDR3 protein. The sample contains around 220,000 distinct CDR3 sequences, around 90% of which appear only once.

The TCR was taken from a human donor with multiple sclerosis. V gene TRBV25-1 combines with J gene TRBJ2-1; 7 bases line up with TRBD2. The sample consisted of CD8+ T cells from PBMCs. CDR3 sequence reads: CASSDLSREGYEQFF. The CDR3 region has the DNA TGTGCCAGCAGTGATCTGAGCAGGGAGGGATATGAGCAGTTCTTC. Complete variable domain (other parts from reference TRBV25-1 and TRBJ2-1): EADIYQTPRYLVIGTGKKITLECSQTMGHDKMYWYQQDPGMELHLIHYSYGVNSTEKGDLSSESTVSRIRTEHFPLTLESARPSHTSQYLCASSDLSREGYEQFFGPGTRLTVL.